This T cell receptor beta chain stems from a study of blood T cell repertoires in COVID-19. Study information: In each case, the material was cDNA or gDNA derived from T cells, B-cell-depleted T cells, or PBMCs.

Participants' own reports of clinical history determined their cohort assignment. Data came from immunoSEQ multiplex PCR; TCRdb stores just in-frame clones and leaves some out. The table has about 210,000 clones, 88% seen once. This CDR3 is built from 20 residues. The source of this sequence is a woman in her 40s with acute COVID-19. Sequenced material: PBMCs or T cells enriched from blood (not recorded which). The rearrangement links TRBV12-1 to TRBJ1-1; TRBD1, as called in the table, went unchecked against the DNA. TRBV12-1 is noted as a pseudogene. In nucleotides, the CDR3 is TGTGCCAGCAGCTTTAGGGACAGTCTCAGGAGACAGGGGCGAGACACTGAAGCTTTCTTT. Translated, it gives CASSFRDSLRRQGRDTEAFF.